One sample yielded the 2 T cell receptor beta chains listed below, sequenced in a study of T cells expressing NK-cell markers. TCRdb re-called the 5' RACE reads and gives one entry per CDR3 protein, without DNA. The sample spans roughly 150,000 distinct CDR3 sequences; the ten largest clones claim around 18%. Sample: blood T cells: a sorted CD56 or NKG2C T cell subset, CD4+ or CD8+ T cells, or bulk PBMC T cells (not recorded which). The receptors stem from a woman between 18 and 70 years old in good health.

The chain combines TRBV5-1 with TRBJ1-4; the TCRdb call, TRBD1, lacks DNA for checking. Germline CDR1 reads SGHRS; CDR2 reads YFSETQ. CDR3 size: 14 residues. The CDR3 is CASSVDRGGEKLFF. The whole variable domain, remainder taken from reference TRBV5-1 and TRBJ1-4, is KAGVTQTPRYLIKTRGQQVTLSCSPISGHRSVSWYQQTPGQGLQFLFEYFSETQRNKGNFPGRFSGRQFSNSRSEMNVSTLELGDSALYLCASSVDRGGEKLFFGSGTQLSVL.

J is TRBJ2-3 and V is TRBV7-9; TCRdb lists TRBD1, though no DNA is available to test this call. CDR3 length: 15 residues. Germline CDR1 and CDR2: SEHNR and FQNEAQ (reference sequence). CDR3 region: CASRRPGQAADTQYF.